This record looks at one T cell receptor beta chain sequence and its context. Antigen unknown. This CDR3 is built from 15 residues. Germline lookup yields CDR1 MDHEN and CDR2 SYDVKM. The ends were cut back, 6 bases at V and 2 bases at J, with 17 bases in the middle. The sample belongs to a study of PD-1 blockade in classical Hodgkin lymphoma. Study observations and caveats: When set against healthy donors, newly diagnosed patients were reported to show lower baseline TCR diversity. CD4+ TCR diversity, unlike CD8+, climbed significantly by C4D1. Complete responders matched newly diagnosed patients in baseline diversity.

Method: immunoSEQ multiplex PCR; TCRdb's copy keeps in-frame clones and lacks some. The table has 34,000 or so clones, around nine tenths seen once; the top ten hold roughly 0.33%. This sample's time point: cycle 4 day 1 (C4D1), after five to seven weeks of nivolumab. Each and every patient relapsed after autologous stem cell transplantation, and patients got differing brentuximab vedotin exposure. Negative selection with magnetic separation was used to purify CD4+ T cells from thawed PBMCs. The study recorded best responses of complete response, partial response or progressive disease. The rearrangement joins TRBV28 to TRBJ2-7, with D perhaps TRBD1 (6 bases). This TCR derives from a human donor with classical Hodgkin lymphoma. The sample consisted of CD4+ T cells from blood, taken before the fourth cycle of nivolumab. This CDR3 reads CASRKQNRVPYEQYF. In DNA, the CDR3 is TGTGCCAGCAGAAAACAAAACAGGGTTCCCTACGAGCAGTACTTC.